This section outlines one T cell receptor (beta chain) sequence together with its context. The antigen remains undetermined. From pooled CD4+ and CD8+ T cells, anti-CD45RA microbeads isolated naive plus transitional cells. CDR1 is DFQATT, CDR2 SNEGSKA, per germline (reference sequence). Trimming left V 6 bases short and J 9 bases short, with 18 bases between. This CDR3 has 13 residues. TCR alpha and beta CDR3s were amplified from mRNA by semiquantitative ARM-PCR. ARM-PCR used tagged nested gene-specific primers, then communal superprimers for exponential amplification. Nested primers were removed by exonuclease before the second PCR round. Each CDR3 protein gets one entry after TCRdb re-called the multiplex PCR reads with MiXCR. The table lists roughly 7,000 distinct CDR3 sequences, 70% of them singletons, with 52% in the top ten. This specimen comes from a study of relationships among human T cell subsets.

Findings and caveats of the study: Th1, Th2 and regulatory T cells shared many CDR3 sequences. Bead-based sorting did not rule out CD4+CD8+ double-positive cells.

The sequence was obtained from a man in his forties in good health. Input material: naive and transitional (CD45RA+) T cells sorted from blood. The rearrangement joins TRBV20-1 to TRBJ1-5; D ambiguous. The CDR3 spells CSAEDGPLRPQHF. DNA of the CDR3: TGCAGTGCCGAAGACGGCCCCTTGAGGCCCCAGCATTTT.